This TCR beta chain originates from a study of cytomegalovirus exposure and HLA in healthy donors. On the study more broadly: Earlier, almost 120 million unique TCR beta sequences were recovered from roughly 180 million T cells by an analysis.

V lost 4 bases to trimming and J lost 2 bases, with 13 bases between them. The CDR3 contains 15 residues. As for this clone: Its antigen remains unknown.

General study points: Most sequenced TCRs were rare (though some public TCRs occurred in many donors). A later analysis linked a missense variant in DCLRE1C to the trimming of TCR beta V and J genes. There were approximately 150 TCR beta chains listed as cytomegalovirus-associated.

PCR involved 60 Vbeta and 13 Jbeta primers. Some clones are missing from TCRdb's copy, which holds only in-frame ones; the method was immunoSEQ multiplex PCR. The sample records 100,000 to 150,000 clones, 75% to 85% being singletons. The chain links TRBV6-7 to TRBJ2-3, with D uncertain. TRBV6-7 falls under the ORF class, with uncertain function. The receptor comes from a woman in her forties or fifties in good health and CMV-seropositive. Sample: PBMCs. CDR3: CASSFQAYHTDTQYF. In nucleotides, the CDR3 is TGTGCCAGCAGTTTCCAGGCTTACCACACAGATACGCAGTATTTT.